This T cell receptor beta chain derives from a study of shared clonotypes between healthy human individuals. The ends were cut back, 0 bases at V and 0 bases at J, with 5 bases in the middle. In germline, CDR1 is SQVTM, CDR2 ANQGSEA. The CDR3 contains 14 residues. Notes on this clone: Its antigen is still unknown.

Authors' methods: ImmunoSEQ only sent back junction sequences with no quality scores, so filtering was done differently. Clones were sequenced by immunoSEQ multiplex PCR, and TCRdb holds only the in-frame ones, with some missing. V and J calls plus clone size are reproduced from that table; the DNA served to infer D and trimming. Found here are some 600,000 clones, around 96% of them singletons; the top ten hold 0.095% to 0.13%. Study observations and caveats: Blood was the sole source, and tissue repertoires probably differ. A few donors had about 5% of their naive CD4 clonotypes in common.

The naive CD8 subset, CD45RO-negative cells positively selected for CCR7, excluded terminally differentiated effector memory CD45RA+ cells. Donors included only healthy HIV-negative adults lacking recent acute infections or vaccinations. This sequence originates from a woman aged 25 to 39 in good health. Input material: naive CD8+ T cells sorted from blood. V gene TRBV29-1 combines with J gene TRBJ1-4; no clear D gene. CDR3 coding DNA: TGCAGCGTTGAAGACGGTGCAACTAATGAAAAACTGTTTTTT. As protein: CSVEDGATNEKLFF.